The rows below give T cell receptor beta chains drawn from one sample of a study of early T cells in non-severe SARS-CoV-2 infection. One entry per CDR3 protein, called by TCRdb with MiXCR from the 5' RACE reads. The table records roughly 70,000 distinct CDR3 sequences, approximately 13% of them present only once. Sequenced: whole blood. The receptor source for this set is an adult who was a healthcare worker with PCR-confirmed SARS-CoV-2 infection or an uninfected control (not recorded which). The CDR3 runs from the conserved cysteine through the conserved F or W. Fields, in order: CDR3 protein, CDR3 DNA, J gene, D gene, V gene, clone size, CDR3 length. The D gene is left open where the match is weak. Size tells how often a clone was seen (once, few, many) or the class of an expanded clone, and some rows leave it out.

cdr3_aa: CSAGPTETTGELFF; cdr3_nt: TGCAGTGCGGGGCCTACCGAAACCACCGGGGAGCTGTTTTTT; j_call: TRBJ2-2; d_call: .; v_call: TRBV20-1; clone_size: many; cdr3_length: 14
cdr3_aa: CASSDSSSNQPQHF; cdr3_nt: TGTGCCAGCTCGGACTCTTCTAGCAATCAGCCCCAGCATTTT; j_call: TRBJ1-5; d_call: .; v_call: TRBV19; clone_size: .; cdr3_length: 14
cdr3_aa: CARTLSLNTEAFF; cdr3_nt: TGTGCCAGAACCCTGTCTCTGAACACTGAAGCTTTCTTT; j_call: TRBJ1-1; d_call: .; v_call: TRBV2; clone_size: once; cdr3_length: 13
cdr3_aa: CSARDGGRGRDTQYF; cdr3_nt: TGCAGTGCTAGAGACGGCGGGAGGGGTCGGGATACGCAGTATTTT; j_call: TRBJ2-3; d_call: TRBD2; v_call: TRBV20-1; clone_size: many; cdr3_length: 15
cdr3_aa: CASSTLRVGETQYF; cdr3_nt: TGTGCCAGCAGTACCCTTAGGGTGGGGGAGACCCAGTACTTC; j_call: TRBJ2-5; d_call: .; v_call: TRBV2; clone_size: .; cdr3_length: 14
cdr3_aa: CASSLTGNTNEKLFF; cdr3_nt: TGTGCCAGCAGCTTAACAGGGAATACTAATGAAAAACTGTTTTTT; j_call: TRBJ1-4; d_call: .; v_call: TRBV13; clone_size: .; cdr3_length: 15
cdr3_aa: CSVGGTSGRPSYEQYF; cdr3_nt: TGCAGCGTTGGAGGGACTAGCGGGAGGCCCTCCTACGAGCAGTACTTC; j_call: TRBJ2-7; d_call: TRBD2; v_call: TRBV29-1; clone_size: .; cdr3_length: 16
cdr3_aa: CASSHIPGQGPGEQFF; cdr3_nt: TGTGCCAGCAGCCATATTCCGGGACAGGGGCCGGGTGAGCAGTTCTTC; j_call: TRBJ2-1; d_call: TRBD1; v_call: TRBV7-3; clone_size: many; cdr3_length: 16
cdr3_aa: CAISVTGRRTEAFF; cdr3_nt: TGTGCCATCAGTGTTACGGGAAGGAGGACTGAAGCTTTCTTT; j_call: TRBJ1-1; d_call: .; v_call: TRBV10-3; clone_size: .; cdr3_length: 14
cdr3_aa: CSGVGGGTYNEQFF; cdr3_nt: TGCAGCGGAGTCGGGGGAGGGACCTACAATGAGCAGTTCTTC; j_call: TRBJ2-1; d_call: TRBD2; v_call: TRBV20-1; clone_size: .; cdr3_length: 14
cdr3_aa: CASSYLRNLKSYNEQFF; cdr3_nt: TGCGCCAGCAGCTACTTGAGAAACCTCAAGTCCTACAATGAGCAGTTCTTC; j_call: TRBJ2-1; d_call: .; v_call: TRBV5-1; clone_size: few; cdr3_length: 17
cdr3_aa: CAIRSGTAQETQYF; cdr3_nt: TGTGCCATCAGATCCGGGACAGCTCAAGAGACCCAGTACTTC; j_call: TRBJ2-5; d_call: TRBD1; v_call: TRBV10-3; clone_size: many; cdr3_length: 14
cdr3_aa: CSVSGTSINEQFF; cdr3_nt: TGCAGCGTTTCCGGGACTAGCATCAATGAGCAGTTCTTC; j_call: TRBJ2-1; d_call: TRBD2; v_call: TRBV29-1; clone_size: .; cdr3_length: 13
cdr3_aa: CASSLYEGPPLHF; cdr3_nt: TGTGCCAGCAGTTTATATGAGGGCCCACCCCTCCACTTT; j_call: TRBJ1-6; d_call: .; v_call: TRBV28; clone_size: .; cdr3_length: 13
cdr3_aa: CASSVKTGGEQYF; cdr3_nt: TGTGCCAGCAGCGTTAAAACAGGGGGCGAGCAGTACTTC; j_call: TRBJ2-7; d_call: TRBD1; v_call: TRBV9; clone_size: many; cdr3_length: 13
cdr3_aa: CASSLAGRQGDEQYF; cdr3_nt: TGTGCCAGCAGCTTAGCGGGGAGACAGGGGGACGAGCAGTACTTC; j_call: TRBJ2-7; d_call: TRBD1; v_call: TRBV7-8; clone_size: .; cdr3_length: 15
cdr3_aa: CSVEDGGACYF; cdr3_nt: TGCAGCGTTGAAGATGGAGGGGCTTGCTACTTC; j_call: TRBJ2-4; d_call: .; v_call: TRBV29-1; clone_size: .; cdr3_length: 11
cdr3_aa: CASSYSKRDYEQYF; cdr3_nt: TGTGCCAGCAGTTACTCGAAGCGGGACTACGAGCAGTACTTC; j_call: TRBJ2-7; d_call: TRBD2; v_call: TRBV6-2/TRBV6-3; clone_size: .; cdr3_length: 14
cdr3_aa: CASSPGTRAYEQYF; cdr3_nt: TGTGCCAGCAGCCCTGGGACCAGAGCTTACGAGCAGTACTTC; j_call: TRBJ2-7; d_call: .; v_call: TRBV9; clone_size: many; cdr3_length: 14
cdr3_aa: CSVLWGTTEAFF; cdr3_nt: TGCAGCGTTTTGTGGGGGACCACTGAAGCTTTCTTT; j_call: TRBJ1-1; d_call: .; v_call: TRBV29-1; clone_size: many; cdr3_length: 12
cdr3_aa: CASSLGSFEQFF; cdr3_nt: TGTGCCAGCAGCTTGGGGTCCTTCGAGCAGTTCTTC; j_call: TRBJ2-1; d_call: .; v_call: TRBV7-2; clone_size: .; cdr3_length: 12
cdr3_aa: CSASRETGNYEQYF; cdr3_nt: TGCAGTGCGAGCAGAGAGACAGGGAACTACGAGCAGTACTTC; j_call: TRBJ2-7; d_call: TRBD1; v_call: TRBV20-1; clone_size: few; cdr3_length: 14
cdr3_aa: CASSLLAGVSNEQFF; cdr3_nt: TGTGCCAGCAGTTTACTAGCGGGAGTGAGTAATGAGCAGTTCTTC; j_call: TRBJ2-1; d_call: TRBD2; v_call: TRBV28; clone_size: .; cdr3_length: 15
cdr3_aa: CASSWTADSNQPQHF; cdr3_nt: TGTGCCAGCAGTTGGACAGCGGATAGCAATCAGCCCCAGCATTTT; j_call: TRBJ1-5; d_call: .; v_call: TRBV12-3/TRBV12-4; clone_size: few; cdr3_length: 15
cdr3_aa: CSVIDGYTF; cdr3_nt: TGCAGCGTTATAGATGGCTACACCTTC; j_call: TRBJ1-2; d_call: .; v_call: TRBV29-1; clone_size: few; cdr3_length: 9
cdr3_aa: CSASLDRDRANYGYTF; cdr3_nt: TGCAGTGCTAGCTTAGACCGGGACAGGGCGAACTATGGCTACACCTTC; j_call: TRBJ1-2; d_call: TRBD1; v_call: TRBV20-1; clone_size: many; cdr3_length: 16
cdr3_aa: CASSLGGLAGEQFF; cdr3_nt: TGTGCCAGCAGCTTGGGGGGACTAGCCGGTGAGCAGTTCTTC; j_call: TRBJ2-1; d_call: TRBD2; v_call: TRBV11-2; clone_size: few; cdr3_length: 14
cdr3_aa: CASRGQVGEQYF; cdr3_nt: TGTGCCAGCAGAGGACAGGTTGGCGAGCAGTACTTC; j_call: TRBJ2-7; d_call: TRBD1; v_call: TRBV28; clone_size: many; cdr3_length: 12
cdr3_aa: CSARDLGLARYEQYF; cdr3_nt: TGCAGTGCTAGAGATCTAGGACTAGCGCGTTACGAGCAGTACTTC; j_call: TRBJ2-7; d_call: TRBD2; v_call: TRBV20-1; clone_size: .; cdr3_length: 15
cdr3_aa: CASSQDPPGVSYNEQFF; cdr3_nt: TGCGCCAGCAGCCAAGACCCCCCGGGAGTCTCCTACAATGAGCAGTTCTTC; j_call: TRBJ2-1; d_call: .; v_call: TRBV4-1; clone_size: .; cdr3_length: 17
cdr3_aa: CASNTQVAPPDTQYF; cdr3_nt: TGTGCCAGCAACACACAGGTCGCACCCCCAGATACGCAGTATTTT; j_call: TRBJ2-3; d_call: .; v_call: TRBV27; clone_size: many; cdr3_length: 15
cdr3_aa: CSVTGQRNEQYF; cdr3_nt: TGCAGCGTTACGGGACAGCGAAACGAGCAGTACTTC; j_call: TRBJ2-7; d_call: TRBD1; v_call: TRBV29-1; clone_size: .; cdr3_length: 12
cdr3_aa: CASMRTISGTGSTYEQYF; cdr3_nt: TGCGCCAGCATGCGGACCATTTCCGGGACAGGGTCTACCTACGAGCAGTACTTC; j_call: TRBJ2-7; d_call: TRBD1; v_call: TRBV5-1; clone_size: .; cdr3_length: 18
cdr3_aa: CASSSGTSRYGYTF; cdr3_nt: TGTGCCAGCAGCTCCGGGACAAGTCGCTATGGCTACACCTTC; j_call: TRBJ1-2; d_call: .; v_call: TRBV5-4; clone_size: many; cdr3_length: 14
cdr3_aa: CSVWGGENGYTF; cdr3_nt: TGCAGCGTGTGGGGTGGGGAGAATGGCTACACCTTC; j_call: TRBJ1-2; d_call: .; v_call: TRBV29-1; clone_size: many; cdr3_length: 12
cdr3_aa: CASSLDWGFEETQYF; cdr3_nt: TGTGCCAGCAGCTTAGACTGGGGGTTTGAAGAGACCCAGTACTTC; j_call: TRBJ2-5; d_call: .; v_call: TRBV7-6; clone_size: .; cdr3_length: 15
cdr3_aa: CASSPDRVQNTEAFF; cdr3_nt: TGTGCCAGCAGCCCTGACAGGGTTCAGAACACTGAAGCTTTCTTT; j_call: TRBJ1-1; d_call: TRBD1; v_call: TRBV6-1; clone_size: .; cdr3_length: 15